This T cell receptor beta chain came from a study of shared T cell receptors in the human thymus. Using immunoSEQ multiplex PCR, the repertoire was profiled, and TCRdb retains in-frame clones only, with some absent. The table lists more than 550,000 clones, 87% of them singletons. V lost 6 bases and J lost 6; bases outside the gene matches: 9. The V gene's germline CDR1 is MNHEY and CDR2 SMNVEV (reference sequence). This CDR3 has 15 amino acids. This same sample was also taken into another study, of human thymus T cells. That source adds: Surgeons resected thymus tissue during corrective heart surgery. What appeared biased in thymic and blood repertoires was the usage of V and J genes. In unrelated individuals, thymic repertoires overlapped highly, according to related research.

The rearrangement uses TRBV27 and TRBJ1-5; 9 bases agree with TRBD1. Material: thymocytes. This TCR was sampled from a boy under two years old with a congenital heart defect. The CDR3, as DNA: TGTGCCAGCAGCAAGCTACAGGGGGCCGGTCAGCCCCAGCATTTT. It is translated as CASSKLQGAGQPQHF.